A selection of T cell receptor beta chains follows, all from one sample in a study of tissue T cells after allogeneic stem cell transplantation. Clones were read by immunoSEQ multiplex PCR, and TCRdb kept only the in-frame ones, dropping some. The table lists 5,000 to 7,000 clones, around three fifths of them singletons. Source: duodenum tissue, taken at autopsy. These receptors came from a woman aged 18-49 years with breast cancer. The CDR3 runs from the conserved cysteine through the conserved F or W. D genes are given only for firm matches.

v_call: TRBV7-2
d_call: TRBD1
j_call: TRBJ2-5
cdr3_aa: CATHVGTANQETQYF

v_call: TRBV4-3
d_call: NA
j_call: TRBJ1-2
cdr3_aa: CASSQGPGAYGYTF

v_call: TRBV27
d_call: NA
j_call: TRBJ1-2
cdr3_aa: CASSSPFGQRGGYTF

v_call: TRBV9
d_call: NA
j_call: TRBJ1-4
cdr3_aa: CASSAHAEDEKLFF

v_call: TRBV9
d_call: TRBD1
j_call: TRBJ2-7
cdr3_aa: CASSSEQGSSEQYF

v_call: TRBV11-3
d_call: TRBD1
j_call: TRBJ2-5
cdr3_aa: CASSTRQGGMETQYF

v_call: TRBV19
d_call: TRBD2
j_call: TRBJ2-3
cdr3_aa: CASRVAGADTQYF

v_call: TRBV9
d_call: NA
j_call: TRBJ1-5
cdr3_aa: CASSATENQPQHF

v_call: TRBV7-6
d_call: TRBD2
j_call: TRBJ2-1
cdr3_aa: CASSPHQGLAGASDEQFF

v_call: TRBV7-2
d_call: TRBD1
j_call: TRBJ1-4
cdr3_aa: CASSLVGTELFF

v_call: TRBV4-3
d_call: TRBD2
j_call: TRBJ2-1
cdr3_aa: CASSQDAASGFYNEQFF

v_call: TRBV5-1
d_call: NA
j_call: TRBJ2-6
cdr3_aa: CASSLGGTGANVLTF

v_call: TRBV2
d_call: TRBD2
j_call: TRBJ2-5
cdr3_aa: CASKRERDQETQYF

v_call: TRBV4-3
d_call: NA
j_call: TRBJ2-3
cdr3_aa: CASSQEVARGTDTQYF

v_call: TRBV6-5
d_call: NA
j_call: TRBJ1-2
cdr3_aa: CASMYREGGYGYTF

v_call: TRBV30
d_call: NA
j_call: TRBJ2-2
cdr3_aa: CAWSGGASTGELFF

v_call: TRBV7-9
d_call: NA
j_call: TRBJ2-7
cdr3_aa: CASSPRGGSRLGTYEQYF

v_call: TRBV5-5
d_call: NA
j_call: TRBJ1-4
cdr3_aa: CASSGVGRFNEKLFF

v_call: TRBV28
d_call: NA
j_call: TRBJ2-1
cdr3_aa: CASSKADHNEQFF

v_call: TRBV18
d_call: NA
j_call: TRBJ2-6
cdr3_aa: CASSPWVIGEGSGANVLTF

v_call: TRBV7-9
d_call: NA
j_call: TRBJ1-2
cdr3_aa: CASSLTTGRNYGYTF

v_call: TRBV6-5
d_call: NA
j_call: TRBJ2-7
cdr3_aa: CASGGEGATQYF

v_call: TRBV3-1/TRBV3-2
d_call: NA
j_call: TRBJ1-4
cdr3_aa: CASSQGGADWSATNEKLFF

v_call: TRBV5-1
d_call: NA
j_call: TRBJ2-3
cdr3_aa: CASTSGTGESPTDTQYF

v_call: TRBV7-3
d_call: TRBD2
j_call: TRBJ2-1
cdr3_aa: CASSSYHGASGSSEQFF

v_call: TRBV28
d_call: TRBD2
j_call: TRBJ2-1
cdr3_aa: CASTLSNEREYMREFF

v_call: TRBV7-2
d_call: TRBD2
j_call: TRBJ2-7
cdr3_aa: CASSLGLAVDEQYF

v_call: TRBV5-5
d_call: TRBD1
j_call: TRBJ2-2
cdr3_aa: CASSWTGTANTGELFF

v_call: TRBV13
d_call: TRBD2
j_call: TRBJ2-1
cdr3_aa: CASSLRTGGPLLDEQFF

v_call: TRBV6-1
d_call: NA
j_call: TRBJ2-7
cdr3_aa: CASSVTAIDRILPYEQYF

v_call: TRBV3-1/TRBV3-2
d_call: NA
j_call: TRBJ2-1
cdr3_aa: CASSPGVGSYNEQFF

v_call: TRBV14
d_call: NA
j_call: TRBJ1-1
cdr3_aa: CASSQLTSGVGEAFF

v_call: TRBV5-6
d_call: NA
j_call: TRBJ1-1
cdr3_aa: CASSLAGHPNTEAFF

v_call: TRBV28
d_call: TRBD2
j_call: TRBJ2-2
cdr3_aa: CASSLAGVPTGELFF

v_call: TRBV2
d_call: TRBD1
j_call: TRBJ1-6
cdr3_aa: CASLGEGQGRTLHF

v_call: TRBV3-1/TRBV3-2
d_call: TRBD2
j_call: TRBJ2-5
cdr3_aa: CASSLNSGEETQYF

v_call: TRBV9
d_call: NA
j_call: TRBJ1-1
cdr3_aa: CASSPHGSLYTEAFF

v_call: TRBV6-5
d_call: NA
j_call: TRBJ1-6
cdr3_aa: CASSKQYNSPLHF

v_call: TRBV6-6
d_call: NA
j_call: TRBJ2-1
cdr3_aa: CASRGGTAYNEQFF

v_call: TRBV5-1
d_call: NA
j_call: TRBJ2-3
cdr3_aa: CASTTEPEAVSTDTQYF

v_call: TRBV7-8
d_call: TRBD1
j_call: TRBJ2-5
cdr3_aa: CASSQDRGETQYF

v_call: TRBV4-3
d_call: TRBD2
j_call: TRBJ2-7
cdr3_aa: CASSQEPAGSVYEQYF

v_call: TRBV27
d_call: TRBD2
j_call: TRBJ2-7
cdr3_aa: CASSLSGPGLAGEQYF

v_call: TRBV19
d_call: NA
j_call: TRBJ1-1
cdr3_aa: CASSGPQYSNTEAFF

v_call: TRBV6-5
d_call: TRBD1
j_call: TRBJ2-4
cdr3_aa: CASSSQGRDIQYF

v_call: TRBV7-9
d_call: NA
j_call: TRBJ2-6
cdr3_aa: CASPRGIGANVLTF

v_call: TRBV7-2
d_call: TRBD1
j_call: TRBJ1-1
cdr3_aa: CASSLGDRKNTEAFF

v_call: TRBV28
d_call: NA
j_call: TRBJ2-1
cdr3_aa: CASSLWTGREFYNEQFF

v_call: TRBV2
d_call: NA
j_call: TRBJ1-2
cdr3_aa: CASSGGAYGYTF

v_call: TRBV28
d_call: TRBD1
j_call: TRBJ2-5
cdr3_aa: CASSPSTGARETQYF

v_call: TRBV19
d_call: NA
j_call: TRBJ1-5
cdr3_aa: CASMATDHSNQPQHF

v_call: TRBV28
d_call: TRBD1
j_call: TRBJ2-7
cdr3_aa: CASSSQGAGYEQYF

v_call: TRBV5-4
d_call: NA
j_call: TRBJ2-2
cdr3_aa: CASSKDRFITGELFF

v_call: TRBV7-2
d_call: NA
j_call: TRBJ1-4
cdr3_aa: CASQESQNNEKLFF

v_call: TRBV3-1/TRBV3-2
d_call: NA
j_call: TRBJ1-1
cdr3_aa: CASSQGGAEAFF

v_call: TRBV5-1
d_call: NA
j_call: TRBJ2-2
cdr3_aa: CASSLGRGSSGELFF

v_call: TRBV6-6
d_call: NA
j_call: TRBJ2-7
cdr3_aa: CASSLKYEQYF

v_call: TRBV7-3
d_call: TRBD1
j_call: TRBJ1-1
cdr3_aa: CASSGPGQGGTEAFF

v_call: TRBV28
d_call: TRBD1
j_call: TRBJ2-5
cdr3_aa: CASSKDRKETQYF